This T cell receptor beta chain is from a study of memory CD4+ T cells and cytomegalovirus serostatus. The sort gate was single viable CD3+CD4+CD8-CD45RO+ cells for memory CD4+ T cells. Total CD4+ T cells were enriched by CD4 positive selection. After removal of 8 bases from V and 6 bases from J, the junction contained 11 bases not matched to a gene. Looked up from germline, CDR1 is SNHLY and CDR2 is FYNNEI. This CDR3 has 14 amino acids. Clones were sequenced by immunoSEQ multiplex PCR, and TCRdb holds only the in-frame ones, with some missing. The table has 70,000 or so clones, approximately 78% seen once; the top ten hold approximately 2.4%.

This TCR was sampled from an adult in good health and CMV-seropositive. The material sequenced was memory CD4+ T cells from blood. The chain uses TRBV2 and TRBJ2-3; 7 bases agree with TRBD2. In nucleotides, the CDR3 is TGTGCCAGCGGTTGGGCGGGAGAGGGGGATACGCAGTATTTT. Encoded protein: CASGWAGEGDTQYF. Looking up the rest from reference TRBV2 and TRBJ2-3 gives the full variable domain: EPEVTQTPSHQVTQMGQEVILRCVPISNHLYFYWYRQILGQKVEFLVSFYNNEISEKSEIFDDQFSVERPDGSNFTLKIRSTKLEDSAMYFCASGWAGEGDTQYFGPGTRLTVL.